This T cell receptor beta chain was sequenced for a study of blood T cell repertoires in COVID-19. Overall study context: Spain, Italy and the United States supplied samples that represented acute and convalescent COVID-19. T cells, B-cell-depleted T cells, or PBMCs supplied cDNA or gDNA.

The trim removed 6 bases at V and 0 bases at J, leaving 1 base unmatched. The CDR3 is made up of 14 amino acids. From germline, CDR1 is LGHDT and CDR2 YNNKEL (reference sequence). This clone occurred once. Other DNA sequences in this specimen translate into the identical CDR3. Assay used: immunoSEQ multiplex PCR; TCRdb lists only in-frame clones, some missing. The table has about 200,000 clones, more than 65% seen once. The TCR sequence derives from a woman older than 75 with acute or convalescent COVID-19. The rearrangement links TRBV3-1 (or the pseudogene TRBV3-2) to TRBJ1-5, with TRBD1 matching 8 bases. The specimen was peripheral blood. Written as DNA, the CDR3 is TGTGCCAGCAGGGGGACAGGTAGCAATCAGCCCCAGCATTTT. Translation gives CASRGTGSNQPQHF.